Listed here are 24 T cell receptor beta chains from one sample, sequenced in a study of T cells in Graves' hyperthyroidism and ophthalmopathy (dated by TCRdb to between 2018 and 2020). The method was multiplex PCR. Instrument on record: Illumina HiSeq 2000. The TCR beta CDR3 regions were amplified from RNA transcripts. A first-round RT-PCR of the TCR CDR3 used the HTBI primer set with the Qiagen OneStep RT-PCR kit. The public reads were reanalyzed by TCRdb: fastp trimming at Q25, MiXCR alignment, in-frame beta chains only. Here each entry gathers all rows of one CDR3 protein and keeps the most common genes and DNA. The sample table lists nearly 110,000 distinct CDR3 sequences, about 17% of them with a count of one. Around 44% of the sample rests with the top ten. Material: blood. These receptors came from a woman between 45 and 65 years old with Graves' hyperthyroidism.

This clonotype appeared many times. This sequence joins TRBV5-1 and TRBJ2-1, with TRBD2 matching 13 bases. The CDR3 consists of 17 residues. V trimming: 0 bases; J trimming: 8 bases; junction bases outside the gene matches: 8. The germline V gene has CDR1 SGHRS and CDR2 YFSETQ. CDR3 loop: CASSLGTSGRGVDEQFF. In nucleotides, the CDR3 is TGCGCCAGCAGCTTGGGGACTAGCGGGAGAGGTGTCGATGAGCAGTTCTTC.

The rearrangement uses TRBV4-1 and TRBJ2-3; D not resolved. V was clipped by 2 bases and J by 2 bases, with 14 bases between them. Germline CDR1 is MGHRA and CDR2 is YSYEKL. This CDR3 contains 16 residues. The CDR3 loop reads CASSQRIATPTDTQYF. CDR3 DNA: TGCGCCAGCAGCCAAAGGATAGCAACTCCCACAGATACGCAGTATTTT.

The sample holds a few counts of this clonotype. The chain uses TRBV7-2 and TRBJ2-7; 11 nucleotides match TRBD2. The CDR3 covers 16 residues. Germline loops: CDR1 SGHTA, CDR2 FQGNSA. J was trimmed by 0 bases and V by 5 bases; bases with no gene match: 6. The CDR3 DNA sequence: TGTGCCAGCAGCCTGACTAGCGGGGCTAGCTCCTACGAGCAGTACTTC. Its protein is CASSLTSGASSYEQYF.

This clonotype was seen at least ten times. The chain combines TRBV6-1 with TRBJ2-5; TRBD1 is a possible D gene (6 bases). CDR3 length: 14 amino acids. Germline values: CDR1 MNHNS, CDR2 SASEGT. The V end lost 5 bases, the J end lost 5 bases, and 15 bases lay between the germline ends. The CDR3 nucleotides read TGTGCCAGCAGTAGACCCGGGACAACGGAGACCCAGTACTTC. Translation: CASSRPGTTETQYF.

In this sample, this clonotype turned up many times. The chain has TRBV3-1 and TRBJ1-2; D is uncertain. Germline V gene data show CDR1 as LGHDT and CDR2 as YNNKEL (reference sequence). Trimming took off 2 bases at V and 5 bases at J, with 15 bases between the two ends. The CDR3 consists of 15 residues. The CDR3 here is CASSQSWGSEYGYTF. The CDR3 DNA follows: TGTGCCAGCAGCCAAAGCTGGGGTTCAGAGTATGGCTACACCTTC. Drawing the rest from reference TRBV3-1 and TRBJ1-2, the complete variable domain is DTAVSQTPKYLVTQMGNDKSIKCEQNLGHDTMYWYKQDSKKFLKIMFSYNNKELIINETVPNRFSPKSPDKAHLNLHINSLELGDSAVYFCASSQSWGSEYGYTFGSGTRLTVV.

The rearrangement uses TRBV29-1 and TRBJ2-4, with 13 bases aligning to TRBD2. V trimming: 3 bases; J trimming: 7 bases; junction bases outside the gene matches: 12. There are 17 residues in the CDR3. CDR1 is SQVTM, CDR2 ANQGSEA, per germline. Written as DNA, the CDR3 is TGCAGCGTTGACTGGTCCGGACTAGCGGGAGTTCCCAACATTCAGTACTTC. It yields the protein CSVDWSGLAGVPNIQYF.

This clonotype was detected ten times or more. The DNA of the CDR3 is TGTGCCAGCAGCTTATCGAACAGGGAGGAGACCCAGTACTTC. This encodes CASSLSNREETQYF. The chain carries TRBV7-3 and TRBJ2-5, with D possibly being TRBD1 (6 bases). Trimming left V 2 bases short and J 5 bases short, with 12 bases between. Germline V CDR1 and CDR2: SGHTA, FQGTGA. The CDR3 extends over 14 amino acids.

The V and J genes are TRBV2 and TRBJ2-7; D call uncertain. Germline CDR1 reads SNHLY; CDR2 reads FYNNEI. The ends were cut back, 2 bases at V and 1 base at J, with 6 bases in the middle. The CDR3 has 13 residues. For the CDR3, the DNA is TGTGCCAGCAGTGAATTACTATCCTACGAGCAGTACTTC. Translated: CASSELLSYEQYF.

This clonotype was seen at least ten times. The V and J genes are TRBV24-1 and TRBJ2-1; 7 bases are shared with TRBD1. The length of the CDR3 is 14 residues. Germline-derived CDR1 and CDR2 are KGHDR and SFDVKD. The trim removed 1 base at V and 8 bases at J, leaving 4 bases unmatched. The chain's CDR3 is CATSDFTGVDEQFF. The CDR3 nucleotides read TGTGCCACCAGTGATTTCACAGGGGTGGATGAGCAGTTCTTC.

This clonotype was recorded a few times. A much larger clonotype is one base distant, so this may be a read error. The chain couples TRBV6-1 to TRBJ2-7, with 14 bases identical to TRBD2. Trimming removed 6 bases from V and 3 bases from J; junction bases left unmatched: 7. The CDR3 covers 16 residues. Germline CDR1 and CDR2: MNHNS and SASEGT. DNA for the CDR3: TGTGCCAGCAGCGTCATGGGACTAGCGGGAGTCTACGAGCAGTACGTC. It is translated as CASSVMGLAGVYEQYV.

This clonotype was counted at least ten times. The chain employs TRBV3-1 and TRBJ2-2, with 10 bases lining up with TRBD2. After removal of 0 bases from V and 0 bases from J, the junction contained 4 bases not matched to a gene. The CDR3 length is 18 residues. In germline, CDR1 is LGHDT, CDR2 YNNKEL (reference sequence). CDR3 sequence: CASSQDASGSTNTGELFF. The CDR3 DNA reads TGTGCCAGCAGCCAAGACGCTAGCGGGAGTACGAACACCGGGGAGCTGTTTTTT.

This clonotype came up many times. This chain links TRBV6-5 with TRBJ2-1; TRBD1 matches 11 bases. There are 17 residues in the CDR3. Trimming cost V 0 bases and J 4 bases; bases outside gene matches: 5. Germline V lookup: CDR1 MNHEY, CDR2 SVGAGI. CDR3 sequence: CASSYSVGTGGYNEQFF. The CDR3 region has the DNA TGTGCCAGCAGTTACTCGGTGGGGACAGGGGGGTACAATGAGCAGTTCTTC.

This clonotype was detected ten times or more. This chain links TRBV10-2 with TRBJ1-2; D call uncertain. The CDR3 length is 11 residues. V was cut by 8 bases and J by 3 bases, with 7 bases left in between. CDR1 and CDR2 from the germline V gene are WSHSY and SAAADI. CDR3 coding DNA: TGCGCCAGCGGCTCGGACTATGGCTACACCTTC. Translating gives CASGSDYGYTF.

This clonotype was seen many times. This chain connects TRBV7-2 to TRBJ1-1; D unclear. V shed 5 bases and J shed 6 bases, with 13 bases lying between them. CDR3 length equals 13 residues. Germline CDR1 is SGHTA and CDR2 is FQGNSA. The CDR3 DNA follows: TGTGCCAGCAGCCTCACATGGTACGCTGAAGCTTTCTTT. It encodes CASSLTWYAEAFF.

This clonotype was found many times. The rearrangement links TRBV28 to TRBJ2-7; D not certain. CDR3 size: 16 residues. Deletions cut 5 bases from V and 0 bases from J, with 17 bases between. Germline CDR1 is MDHEN and CDR2 is SYDVKM. This CDR3 reads CASSDPTLASSYEQYF. CDR3 bases: TGTGCCAGCAGTGATCCGACTCTCGCTAGCTCCTACGAGCAGTACTTC. The entire variable domain, with the rest obtained from reference TRBV28 and TRBJ2-7, is as follows: DVKVTQSSRYLVKRTGEKVFLECVQDMDHENMFWYRQDPGLGLRLIYFSYDVKMKEKGDIPEGYSVSREKKERFSLILESASTNQTSMYLCASSDPTLASSYEQYFGPGTRLTVT.

This clonotype was seen repeatedly, ten times or more. This rearrangement joins TRBV5-1 to TRBJ2-5, with D possibly TRBD2 on 5 matching bases. The CDR3 extends over 14 amino acids. Trimming removed 4 bases from V and 5 bases from J, with 15 bases in between. The germline V gene has CDR1 SGHRS and CDR2 YFSETQ. The CDR3 reads CASSQGRGEETQYF. Written as DNA, the CDR3 is TGCGCCAGCAGCCAAGGTCGTGGGGAGGAGACCCAGTACTTC.

The sample holds many counts of this clonotype. Here the CDR3 reads CASSPTPRGTPLHF. DNA for the CDR3: TGTGCCAGCAGCCCCACCCCGCGAGGGACACCCCTCCACTTT. This chain joins TRBV3-1 and TRBJ1-6; D gene ambiguous. The V and J ends lost 4 bases and 11 bases respectively, with 15 bases between them. The germline V gene has CDR1 LGHDT and CDR2 YNNKEL (reference sequence). This CDR3 region has 14 residues.

CDR3 protein: CASSFDLSYNEQFF. The CDR3 coding sequence is TGTGCCAGCAGCTTCGACTTATCCTACAATGAGCAGTTCTTC. V gene TRBV5-6 combines with J gene TRBJ2-1; D is ambiguous. Germline loops: CDR1 SGHDT, CDR2 YYEEEE. V shed 2 bases and J shed 1 base, with 7 bases lying between them. The CDR3 has 14 amino acids.

This clonotype appeared many times. The chain employs TRBV18 and TRBJ2-1; tentatively, D is TRBD1 (5 bases). The CDR3 totals 14 residues. CDR1 is KGHSH and CDR2 is LQKENI in the germline V gene. V was cut by 0 bases and J by 8 bases, with 11 bases left in between. CDR3 coding DNA: TGTGCCAGCTCACCACCGGTCAGGGATGATGAGCAGTTCTTC. The encoded protein is CASSPPVRDDEQFF.

This clonotype was seen at least ten times. This chain uses TRBV7-2 with TRBJ1-1; 7 bases line up with TRBD1. Per the germline V gene, CDR1 is SGHTA and CDR2 is FQGNSA. V was clipped by 5 bases and J by 2 bases; unmatched bases: 5. The CDR3 is made up of 14 amino acids. The CDR3 bases are TGTGCCAGCAGCGGGGGGGACAGTAACACTGAAGCTTTCTTT. It yields the protein CASSGGDSNTEAFF.

At least ten counts were recorded for this clonotype. This chain connects TRBV27 to TRBJ1-5; the D gene is possibly TRBD1 (5 bases). With 5 bases removed from V and 0 bases from J, the gap between germline ends came to 20 bases. This CDR3 spans 18 amino acids. In germline, CDR1 is MNHEY, CDR2 SMNVEV (reference sequence). The CDR3 sequence: CASSPSGTMFYSNQPQHF. The CDR3 DNA reads TGTGCCAGCAGTCCGTCCGGGACCATGTTTTATAGCAATCAGCCCCAGCATTTT.

This clonotype was counted ten times or more. J is TRBJ2-3 and V is TRBV5-1; D gene uncertain. Trimming cost V 2 bases and J 6 bases, with 16 bases left between them. The CDR3 sequence is 15 residues long. Per germline, CDR1 SGHRS and CDR2 YFSETQ. The CDR3 spells CASSLNAQNWDTQYF. CDR3 nucleotide sequence: TGCGCCAGCAGCTTAAACGCCCAAAACTGGGATACGCAGTATTTT.

This clonotype was observed at least ten times. V gene TRBV5-1 combines with J gene TRBJ2-5, with TRBD1 identical over 7 bases. The V gene's germline CDR1 is SGHRS and CDR2 YFSETQ. The CDR3 sequence is 15 residues long. Trimming at V came to 2 bases and at J to 0 bases, leaving 4 bases not matched to a gene. For the CDR3, the DNA is TGCGCCAGCAGCTTTATGGGACAGAACCAAGAGACCCAGTACTTC. Amino acid sequence: CASSFMGQNQETQYF.

This clonotype was observed a single time. The chain has TRBV28 and TRBJ2-1; 11 bases match TRBD2. Germline V gene sequence: CDR1 MDHEN, CDR2 SYDVKM. This CDR3 is 16 amino acids long. The ends lost 7 bases at V and 7 bases at J; junction bases unmatched: 12. Written as DNA, the CDR3 is TGTGCCAGCAACCAATTAGCGGGAGGGCCATGGAATGAGCAGTTCTTC. As protein: CASNQLAGGPWNEQFF.